Sequencing of this T cell receptor beta chain was carried out in a study of T cell responses to AZD1222 COVID-19 vaccine. Looked up from germline, CDR1 is MNHEY and CDR2 is SVGAGI. Trimming left V 3 bases short and J 6 bases short, with 21 bases between. The CDR3 spans 16 residues. Generated by immunoSEQ multiplex PCR, the TCRdb table keeps only in-frame clones and is missing some. The repertoire holds more than 80,000 clones, with 85% to 90% as singletons. This clonotype was obtained from an adult in good health. The input for sequencing was peripheral blood, taken on day 0 of MenACWY control vaccination. The chain has TRBV6-5 and TRBJ2-7, with D possibly TRBD2 on 7 matching bases. The CDR3: CASSYSRGGDFAEQYF. The CDR3 nucleotides read TGTGCCAGCAGTTATTCGAGGGGGGGGGACTTTGCCGAGCAGTACTTC.